These 31 T cell receptor beta chains were sequenced from one sample in a study of cytomegalovirus exposure and HLA in healthy donors. The PCR employed 60 Vbeta primers together with 13 Jbeta primers. Generated by immunoSEQ multiplex PCR, the TCRdb table keeps only in-frame clones and is missing some. The sample includes under 200,000 clones, approximately 80% of them seen just once. Sequenced input: PBMCs. These receptors were obtained from a woman aged 40 to 50 in good health and CMV-seropositive.

V gene TRBV5-1 combines with J gene TRBJ2-1; D is undetermined. This CDR3 spans 12 amino acids. Trimming cost V 2 bases and J 6 bases, with 6 bases left between them. Germline V gives CDR1 SGHRS, CDR2 YFSETQ. CDR3 residues: CASSLNSNEQFF. The DNA for the CDR3 is TGCGCCAGCAGCTTAAACAGCAATGAGCAGTTCTTC.

The rearrangement links TRBV30 to TRBJ1-2, with 7 bases lining up with TRBD1. The CDR3 loop spans 14 amino acids. With 5 bases clipped from V and 0 bases from J, the junction kept 6 bases outside the gene matches. The V gene's germline CDR1 is GTSNPN and CDR2 SVGIG (reference sequence). The CDR3 DNA is TGTGCCTGGTTCCGGGACAGAGCTAACTATGGCTACACCTTC. Amino acid sequence: CAWFRDRANYGYTF.

This rearrangement joins TRBV4-2 to TRBJ2-5; 11 bases map to TRBD2. Near its end, the DNA agrees better with TRBJ2-7, so the J call may be wrong. CDR1 and CDR2 from the germline V gene are LGHNA and YNFKEQ. CDR3 length: 15 residues. The CDR3 DNA sequence: TGTGCCAGCAGCCAAGAGGGACTAGCGGACTACGAGCAGTACTTC. Its translation is CASSQEGLADYEQYF.

The chain uses TRBV7-9 and TRBJ2-7, with TRBD2 matching over 7 bases. The junction had 11 bases not matched to a gene; V was cut back by 5 bases and J by 4 bases. Germline V lookup: CDR1 SEHNR, CDR2 FQNEAQ (reference sequence). The CDR3 runs to 15 residues. The CDR3 DNA follows: TGTGCCAGCAGCGGCGGGAGTCGGGCTCGGTACGAGCAGTACTTC. It translates to CASSGGSRARYEQYF.

V usage is TRBV7-2 and J usage is TRBJ2-5, with D possibly TRBD1 on 5 matching bases. CDR1 and CDR2 from the germline V gene are SGHTA and FQGNSA. Trimming took off 0 bases at V and 5 bases at J, with 13 bases between the two ends. There are 15 residues in the CDR3. CDR3 bases: TGTGCCAGCAGCTTAGCGGGGCGCGAGGACGAGACCCAGTACTTC. This gives the protein CASSLAGREDETQYF.

Here the CDR3 reads CASIRESGGTEAFF. In DNA form, the CDR3 reads TGTGCCAGCATAAGAGAATCGGGGGGCACTGAAGCTTTCTTT. The chain links TRBV2 to TRBJ1-1, with a possible D match to TRBD1 (5 bases). Germline V gene sequence: CDR1 SNHLY, CDR2 FYNNEI. V lost 7 bases and J 4 bases, leaving 16 bases between the germline ends. The CDR3 is 14 residues long.

The V and J genes are TRBV20-1 and TRBJ2-7; maybe TRBD1 (5 bases). The CDR3 is made up of 11 amino acids. V lost 3 bases and J 6 bases, leaving 9 bases between the germline ends. Germline-derived CDR1 and CDR2 are DFQATT and SNEGSKA (reference sequence). CDR3 in DNA: TGCAGTGCTAGCAGGGTCGGCGAGCAGTACTTC. It specifies CSASRVGEQYF.

The V and J genes are TRBV5-8 and TRBJ2-1, with 7 bases that match TRBD1. V was pared by 3 bases and J by 6 bases, with 6 bases of the junction left unmatched. CDR3 length: 14 residues. Germline-derived CDR1 and CDR2 are SGHTS and YDEGEE. As DNA, the CDR3 is TGTGCCAGCAGCTCCTTCGGGACAGCCAATGAGCAGTTCTTC. It codes for CASSSFGTANEQFF. Full variable domain (outside the CDR3, taken from reference TRBV5-8 and TRBJ2-1): EAGVTQSPTHLIKTRGQQATLRCSPISGHTSVYWYQQALGLGLQFLLWYDEGEERNRGNFPPRFSGRQFPNYSSELNVNALELEDSALYLCASSSFGTANEQFFGPGTRLTVL.

This clone was counted between two and nine times. The chain uses TRBV4-3 and TRBJ1-2; TRBD1 matches 7 bases. The V gene end was trimmed by 4 bases and the J gene end by 2 bases; junction bases not matched to a gene: 4. This CDR3 has 14 amino acids. CDR1 and CDR2 from the germline V gene are LGHNA and YSLEER. The CDR3 coding sequence is TGCGCCAGCAGCCCTCAGACAGGGAACTATGGCTACACCTTC. As protein: CASSPQTGNYGYTF.

Concerning this clone itself: Other DNA variants within this sample encode the same CDR3. The chain joins TRBV2 to TRBJ1-6; TRBD1 is a possible D gene (5 bases). This CDR3 comprises 14 residues. Trimming pared 2 bases from V and 5 bases from J, leaving 7 bases between. Germline CDR1 SNHLY, CDR2 FYNNEI. Written as DNA, the CDR3 is TGTGCCAGCAGTGAAAGGGGCGATAATTCACCCCTCCACTTT. It yields the protein CASSERGDNSPLHF.

The chain links TRBV6-6 to TRBJ2-1; TRBD2 aligns across 10 bases. Per the germline V gene, CDR1 is MNHNY and CDR2 is SVGAGI (reference sequence). The V gene end was trimmed by 6 bases and the J gene end by 7 bases; junction bases not matched to a gene: 9. The CDR3 has 15 amino acids. The chain's CDR3 is CASRDGLAEGNEQFF. The DNA of the CDR3 is TGTGCCAGCAGAGACGGACTAGCGGAGGGAAATGAGCAGTTCTTC.

The J gene is TRBJ2-7, the V gene TRBV2; 10 bases map to TRBD2. J was trimmed by 7 bases and V by 2 bases; bases with no gene match: 8. This CDR3 is 15 amino acids long. Germline V lookup: CDR1 SNHLY, CDR2 FYNNEI. The CDR3 reads CASSELAGAPGEQYF. For the CDR3, the DNA is TGTGCCAGCAGTGAACTAGCGGGAGCACCGGGAGAGCAGTACTTC.

The chain is built from TRBV30 and TRBJ2-7; 8 bases agree with TRBD1. Germline values: CDR1 GTSNPN, CDR2 SVGIG (reference sequence). The CDR3 runs 16 residues. After removal of 3 bases from V and 3 bases from J, the junction contained 13 bases not matched to a gene. This chain's CDR3 is CAWSPDGTGSRYEQYF. CDR3 DNA: TGTGCCTGGAGCCCCGACGGGACAGGCTCGCGCTACGAGCAGTACTTC.

There are a few counts of this clone. The rearrangement joins TRBV5-1 to TRBJ2-2; perhaps TRBD2 as D (6 bases). The germline CDR1 and CDR2 sequences are SGHRS and YFSETQ. The V gene lost 0 bases and the J gene lost 2 bases, with 20 bases spanning the gap. This CDR3 has 19 residues. The CDR3 DNA reads as TGCGCCAGCAGCTTGGCCGAGGGAGGAATCGAGGTAAACACCGGGGAGCTGTTTTTT. Translating gives CASSLAEGGIEVNTGELFF.

The V call is TRBV2, the J call TRBJ2-2; D remains ambiguous. Germline CDR1 and CDR2: SNHLY and FYNNEI. The CDR3 spans 12 residues. Trimming cost V 6 bases and J 3 bases, with 5 bases left between them. The CDR3 spells CASRSDTGELFF. The CDR3 nucleotides read TGTGCCAGCAGGAGTGACACCGGGGAGCTGTTTTTT.

The J gene is TRBJ2-2, the V gene TRBV7-2; D perhaps matches TRBD2 (6 bases). There are 15 residues in the CDR3. Between the trimmed V and J ends, which lost 11 bases and 2 bases, there was a span of 18 bases. From germline, CDR1 is SGHTA and CDR2 FQGNSA. The CDR3 loop is CAAGRGRFNTGELFF. DNA for the CDR3: TGTGCCGCTGGACGGGGGAGGTTTAACACCGGGGAGCTGTTTTTT.

The chain recombines TRBV28 with TRBJ1-1; tentative D call: TRBD1 (5 bases). Germline V gene lookup returns CDR1 MDHEN and CDR2 SYDVKM. The CDR3 sequence is 17 residues long. V lost 5 bases, J lost 0 bases, and 19 bases lay in between. CDR3 in DNA: TGTGCCAGCAGTCCCGGGGGGGGAAAGGACATGAACACTGAAGCTTTCTTT. Protein: CASSPGGGKDMNTEAFF.

The genes are TRBV12-5 and TRBJ2-7; TRBD1 matches at 8 bases. There are 13 residues in the CDR3. CDR1 and CDR2 from the germline V gene are LGHNT and FRNRAP. V was pared by 8 bases and J by 3 bases, with 6 bases of the junction left unmatched. The CDR3 loop is CASLGTGIYEQYF. The DNA of the CDR3 is TGTGCTAGTTTAGGGACAGGCATCTACGAGCAGTACTTC.

This chain joins TRBV7-2 and TRBJ1-5; 7 bases map to TRBD1. Germline values: CDR1 SGHTA, CDR2 FQGNSA. CDR3 size: 15 residues. Unmatched junction bases numbered 3, after V lost 1 base and J lost 3 bases. DNA for the CDR3: TGTGCCAGCAGCTTAGACAGGGGACACAATCAGCCCCAGCATTTT. It translates to CASSLDRGHNQPQHF.

Worth noting for this clone: At one end, the junction sequence differs from germline, possibly due to a read error. The chain links TRBV4-1 to TRBJ1-1, with 12 bases lining up with TRBD1. The CDR3 length is 19 residues. Germline assignment: CDR1 MGHRA and CDR2 YSYEKL. The CDR3 region is CVSSQAPSGTGGSSTEAFF. CDR3 DNA: TGCGTCAGCAGCCAAGCCCCTTCCGGGACAGGGGGCTCGAGCACTGAAGCTTTCTTT.

The rearrangement joins TRBV30 to TRBJ2-7; 10 positions match TRBD2. The CDR3 has 13 residues. Looked up from germline, CDR1 is GTSNPN and CDR2 is SVGIG (reference sequence). Trimming removed 8 bases from V and 2 bases from J; junction bases left unmatched: 6. This CDR3 reads CARRTSGAYEQYF. The CDR3 bases are TGTGCCCGACGGACTAGCGGTGCCTACGAGCAGTACTTC.

DNA for the CDR3: TGTGCCAGCAGCGGTCGGAGTAGCGGGAGTGAGACCCAGTACTTC. Translation: CASSGRSSGSETQYF. J is TRBJ2-5 and V is TRBV9, with 9 bases fitting TRBD2. This CDR3 comprises 15 residues. V shed 3 bases, J shed 5 bases, and the junction held 8 bases outside the gene matches. Germline V gene sequence: CDR1 SGDLS, CDR2 YYNGEE.

The chain uses TRBV9 and TRBJ2-1; no clear D gene. Germline CDR1 and CDR2: SGDLS and YYNGEE. The CDR3 sequence is 14 residues long. Trimming stripped 0 bases from V and 7 bases from J, with 11 bases between. The DNA of the CDR3 is TGTGCCAGCAGCGTAGGTTTTCGCAGAAATGAGCAGTTCTTC. Its protein is CASSVGFRRNEQFF.

The genes are TRBV11-2 and TRBJ1-3; a weak D match, TRBD1 (5 bases). V lost 1 base, J lost 4 bases, and 8 bases lay in between. In germline, CDR1 is SGHAT, CDR2 FQNNGV. CDR3 length: 14 amino acids. The CDR3 is CASSLVQGGNTIYF. CDR3 in DNA: TGTGCCAGCAGCTTAGTTCAGGGCGGAAACACCATATATTTT.

With respect to this clone: The CDR3 ends on some other residue instead of the conserved phenylalanine or tryptophan, so this is likely a read error. The chain uses TRBV6-5 and TRBJ1-1; 8 bases match TRBD1. The germline CDR1 and CDR2 sequences are MNHEY and SVGAGI. J lost 4 bases, V lost 0 bases, and 4 bases had no gene match. This CDR3 contains 15 residues. The CDR3 is CASSYSKTGGTEAFS. Written as DNA, the CDR3 is TGTGCCAGCAGTTACTCGAAAACAGGGGGCACTGAAGCTTTCTCT.

This clone was observed a single time. The rearrangement uses TRBV7-8 and TRBJ2-5, with 8 bases fitting TRBD1. J gave up 4 bases and V 1 base, and 2 bases lay outside the gene matches. The CDR3 runs to 14 residues. The germline V gene has CDR1 SGHVS and CDR2 FQNEAQ. Here the CDR3 DNA reads TGTGCCAGCAGCTTAGGGGGACAGGCAGAGACCCAGTACTTC. It translates to CASSLGGQAETQYF.

This clone was counted a few times. The chain is built from TRBV6-5 and TRBJ1-2, with unresolved D. CDR1 and CDR2 from the germline V gene are MNHEY and SVGAGI. Trimming removed 0 bases from V and 13 bases from J, with 12 bases in between. The CDR3 has 12 amino acids. The CDR3 sequence: CASSYSVADCTF. Here the CDR3 DNA reads TGTGCCAGCAGTTACTCGGTGGCAGATTGCACCTTC.

The chain employs TRBV7-6 and TRBJ1-4, with a tentative D call TRBD1 (5 bases). Trimming took off 2 bases at V and 3 bases at J, with 19 bases between the two ends. The CDR3 spans 18 residues. Germline lookup yields CDR1 SGHVS and CDR2 FNYEAQ. CDR3 bases: TGTGCCAGCAGCTTAAGAGGCTTCGACAGCTTCTCTAATGAAAAACTGTTTTTT. Translation: CASSLRGFDSFSNEKLFF.

The chain has TRBV5-4 and TRBJ2-1; maybe TRBD1 (6 bases). Trimming shortened V by 4 bases and J by 12 bases, and 17 bases separated the two germline ends. CDR1 is SGHNT, CDR2 YYREEE, per germline (reference sequence). The CDR3 covers 13 residues. CDR3 region: CASSTDRFERQFF. The CDR3 DNA reads TGTGCCAGCAGCACCGACAGGTTCGAAAGGCAGTTCTTC.

This rearrangement joins TRBV6-4 to TRBJ2-7; the D gene is possibly TRBD2 (5 bases). Germline V CDR1 and CDR2: MRHNA, SNTAGT. Trimming left V 11 bases short and J 0 bases short, with 14 bases between. This CDR3 region has 13 residues. DNA of the CDR3: TGTGCCCTAGAAAGAGGGCTCTCCTACGAGCAGTACTTC. Translating gives CALERGLSYEQYF.

This clone was detected only a few times. V usage is TRBV6-1 and J usage is TRBJ2-4; a possible D gene is TRBD1 (5 bases). From germline, CDR1 is MNHNS and CDR2 SASEGT. Trimming took off 7 bases at V and 5 bases at J, with 9 bases between the two ends. This CDR3 has 12 amino acids. CDR3 sequence (DNA): TGTGCCAGCACTCAGGGTCAAAACATTCAGTACTTC. Translating gives CASTQGQNIQYF.